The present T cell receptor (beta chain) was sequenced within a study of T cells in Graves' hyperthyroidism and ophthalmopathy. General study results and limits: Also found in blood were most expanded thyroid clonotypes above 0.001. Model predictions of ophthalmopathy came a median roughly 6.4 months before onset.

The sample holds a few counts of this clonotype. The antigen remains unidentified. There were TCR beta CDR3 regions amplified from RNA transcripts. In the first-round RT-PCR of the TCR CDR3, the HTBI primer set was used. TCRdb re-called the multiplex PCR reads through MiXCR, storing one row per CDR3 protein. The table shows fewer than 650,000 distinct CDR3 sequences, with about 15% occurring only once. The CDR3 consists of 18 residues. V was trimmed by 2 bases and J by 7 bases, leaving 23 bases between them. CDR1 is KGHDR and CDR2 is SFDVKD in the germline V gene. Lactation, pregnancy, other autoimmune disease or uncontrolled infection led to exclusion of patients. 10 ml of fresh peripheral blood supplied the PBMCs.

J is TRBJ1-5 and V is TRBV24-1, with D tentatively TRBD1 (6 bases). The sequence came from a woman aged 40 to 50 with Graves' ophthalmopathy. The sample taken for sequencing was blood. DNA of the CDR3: TGTGCCACCAGTGATTCATTTTCTCGGGCAGGGGCCGGGCAGCCCCAGCATTTT. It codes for CATSDSFSRAGAGQPQHF.